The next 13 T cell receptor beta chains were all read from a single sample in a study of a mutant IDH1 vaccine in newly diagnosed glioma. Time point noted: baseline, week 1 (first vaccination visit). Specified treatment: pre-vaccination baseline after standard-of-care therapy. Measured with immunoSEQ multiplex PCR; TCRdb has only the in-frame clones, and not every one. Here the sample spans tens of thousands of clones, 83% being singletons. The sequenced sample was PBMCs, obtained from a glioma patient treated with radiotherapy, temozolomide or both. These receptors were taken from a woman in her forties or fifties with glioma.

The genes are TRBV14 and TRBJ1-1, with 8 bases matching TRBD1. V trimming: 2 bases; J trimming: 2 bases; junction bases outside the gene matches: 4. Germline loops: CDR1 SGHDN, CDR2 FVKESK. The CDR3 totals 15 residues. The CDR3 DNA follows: TGTGCCAGCAGCCAAAGGGACAGGACTAACACTGAAGCTTTCTTT. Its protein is CASSQRDRTNTEAFF. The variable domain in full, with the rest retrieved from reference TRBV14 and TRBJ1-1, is EAGVTQFPSHSVIEKGQTVTLRCDPISGHDNLYWYRRVMGKEIKFLLHFVKESKQDESGMPNNRFLAERTGGTYSTLKVQPAELEDSGVYFCASSQRDRTNTEAFFGQGTRLTVV.

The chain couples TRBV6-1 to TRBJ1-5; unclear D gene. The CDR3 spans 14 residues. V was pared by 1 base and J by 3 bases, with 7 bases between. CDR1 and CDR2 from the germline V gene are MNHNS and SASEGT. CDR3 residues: CASSEGRNNQPQHF. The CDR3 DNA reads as TGTGCCAGCAGTGAAGGTAGGAACAATCAGCCCCAGCATTTT.

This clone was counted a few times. The CDR3 is CASSDGPGQGSYNEQFF. DNA for the CDR3: TGTGCCAGCAGTGACGGTCCGGGACAGGGGTCTTACAATGAGCAGTTCTTC. The chain has TRBV6-4 and TRBJ2-1, with TRBD1 matching 10 bases. Germline CDR1 reads MRHNA; CDR2 reads SNTAGT. This CDR3 has 17 amino acids. J was trimmed by 4 bases and V by 2 bases; bases with no gene match: 8.

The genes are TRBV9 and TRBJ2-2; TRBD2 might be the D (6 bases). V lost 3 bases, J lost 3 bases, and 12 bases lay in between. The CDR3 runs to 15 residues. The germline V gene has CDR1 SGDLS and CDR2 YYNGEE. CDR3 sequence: CASSGGLWDTGELFF. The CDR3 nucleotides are TGTGCCAGCAGCGGGGGACTTTGGGACACCGGGGAGCTGTTTTTT.

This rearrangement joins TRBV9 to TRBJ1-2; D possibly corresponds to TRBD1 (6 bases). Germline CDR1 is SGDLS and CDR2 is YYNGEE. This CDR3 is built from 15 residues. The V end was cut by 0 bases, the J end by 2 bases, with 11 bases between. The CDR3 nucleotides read TGTGCCAGCAGCGTAGTAACAGGGCAGAACTATGGCTACACCTTC. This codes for CASSVVTGQNYGYTF.

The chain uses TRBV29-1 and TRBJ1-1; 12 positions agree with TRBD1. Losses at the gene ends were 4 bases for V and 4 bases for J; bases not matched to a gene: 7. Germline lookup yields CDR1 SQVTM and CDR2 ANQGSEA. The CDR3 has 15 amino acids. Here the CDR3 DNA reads TGCAGCGTTGTAAAAGGGACAGGGGGCGGCACTGAAGCTTTCTTT. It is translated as CSVVKGTGGGTEAFF.

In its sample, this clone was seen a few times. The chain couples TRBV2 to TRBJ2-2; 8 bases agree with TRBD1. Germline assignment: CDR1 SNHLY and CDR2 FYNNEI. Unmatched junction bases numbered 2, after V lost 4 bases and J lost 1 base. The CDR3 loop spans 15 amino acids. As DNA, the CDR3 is TGTGCCAGCAGTGGGACAGGGAAGAACACCGGGGAGCTGTTTTTT. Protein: CASSGTGKNTGELFF.

CDR3 in DNA: TGTGCCAGCAACCAGGGTATCTTCTCCTACAATGAGCAGTTCTTC. Its translation is CASNQGIFSYNEQFF. The chain is built from TRBV6-1 and TRBJ2-1; D is perhaps TRBD1 (5 bases). V lost 7 bases, J lost 0 bases, and 13 bases lay in between. CDR1 is MNHNS and CDR2 is SASEGT in the germline V gene. This CDR3 region has 15 residues.

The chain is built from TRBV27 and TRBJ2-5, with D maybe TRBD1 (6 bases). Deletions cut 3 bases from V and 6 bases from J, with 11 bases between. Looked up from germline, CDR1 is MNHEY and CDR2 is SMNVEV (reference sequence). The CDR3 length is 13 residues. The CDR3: CASSLGAVQTQYF. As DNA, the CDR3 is TGTGCCAGCAGTTTGGGGGCGGTGCAGACCCAGTACTTC.

The CDR3 DNA sequence: TGTGCCAGTAGTATATCCAGGGAAGGCTCACCCCTCCACTTT. The encoded protein is CASSISREGSPLHF. This chain links TRBV19 with TRBJ1-6, with D maybe TRBD1 (5 bases). Per the germline V gene, CDR1 is LNHDA and CDR2 is SQIVND (reference sequence). Trimming took off 2 bases at V and 10 bases at J, with 12 bases between the two ends. This CDR3 contains 14 residues.

CDR3 DNA sequence: TGTGCCAGCAGCCCGGAGCCCCGGGGAGAGGAGACCCAGTACTTC. Its protein is CASSPEPRGEETQYF. The V call is TRBV9, the J call TRBJ2-5; tentative D call: TRBD2 (5 bases). CDR1 SGDLS and CDR2 YYNGEE come from the germline V gene. There are 15 residues in the CDR3. The ends were cut back, 4 bases at V and 5 bases at J, with 18 bases in the middle. The entire variable domain, with the rest obtained from reference TRBV9 and TRBJ2-5, is as follows: DSGVTQTPKHLITATGQRVTLRCSPRSGDLSVYWYQQSLDQGLQFLIQYYNGEERAKGNILERFSAQQFPDLHSELNLSSLELGDSALYFCASSPEPRGEETQYFGPGTRLLVL.

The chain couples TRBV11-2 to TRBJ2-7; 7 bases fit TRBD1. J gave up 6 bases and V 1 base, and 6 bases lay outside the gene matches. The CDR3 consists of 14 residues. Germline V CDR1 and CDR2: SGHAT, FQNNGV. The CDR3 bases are TGTGCCAGCAGCTTAGTGGGCAGGGGGTCCGAGCAGTACTTC. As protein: CASSLVGRGSEQYF.

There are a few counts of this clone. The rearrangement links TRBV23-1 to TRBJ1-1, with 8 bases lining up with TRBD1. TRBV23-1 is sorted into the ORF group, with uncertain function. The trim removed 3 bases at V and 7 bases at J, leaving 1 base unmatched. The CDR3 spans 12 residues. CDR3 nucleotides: TGCGCCAGCAGTCACGGGACAGGTGAAGCTTTCTTT. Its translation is CASSHGTGEAFF.